This T cell receptor beta chain is from a study of blood T cells in healthy people across ages. Study-level points and caveats: Not knowing donor CMV status may have confounded expanded clonotype changes.

Trimming stripped 7 bases from V and 2 bases from J, with 7 bases between. CDR1 and CDR2 (germline): ENHRY, SYGVKD. The CDR3 loop spans 12 amino acids. About this clonotype itself: Its antigen is unidentified.

For the second PCR, which ran for about 7 to 12 cycles, a sample-barcoded 5' primer and a J-beta primer mix were used. Tagging of each cDNA molecule was performed by a template-switch adaptor with 12 random nucleotides. A single record per CDR3 protein comes from TCRdb applying MiXCR to the 5' RACE reads. The sample has about 800,000 distinct CDR3 sequences; approximately 25% are singletons. This sample was also put to use in a study of T cells of mothers and their children. As reported in that work: All extracted RNA went into cDNA synthesis, approximately 1.5 ug per 15 ul. For each mother, over 9 million TCR beta CDR3 reads were obtained, and for each child, some 3.1 million.

The chain recombines TRBV10-3 with TRBJ2-3; D assignment may be TRBD1 or TRBD2 (5 bases each). The clonotype originates from a boy between 10 and 17 years old in good health. Sequencing used blood. CDR3 loop: CAIMGVTDTQYF. CDR3 coding DNA: TGTGCCATCATGGGGGTCACAGATACGCAGTATTTT.